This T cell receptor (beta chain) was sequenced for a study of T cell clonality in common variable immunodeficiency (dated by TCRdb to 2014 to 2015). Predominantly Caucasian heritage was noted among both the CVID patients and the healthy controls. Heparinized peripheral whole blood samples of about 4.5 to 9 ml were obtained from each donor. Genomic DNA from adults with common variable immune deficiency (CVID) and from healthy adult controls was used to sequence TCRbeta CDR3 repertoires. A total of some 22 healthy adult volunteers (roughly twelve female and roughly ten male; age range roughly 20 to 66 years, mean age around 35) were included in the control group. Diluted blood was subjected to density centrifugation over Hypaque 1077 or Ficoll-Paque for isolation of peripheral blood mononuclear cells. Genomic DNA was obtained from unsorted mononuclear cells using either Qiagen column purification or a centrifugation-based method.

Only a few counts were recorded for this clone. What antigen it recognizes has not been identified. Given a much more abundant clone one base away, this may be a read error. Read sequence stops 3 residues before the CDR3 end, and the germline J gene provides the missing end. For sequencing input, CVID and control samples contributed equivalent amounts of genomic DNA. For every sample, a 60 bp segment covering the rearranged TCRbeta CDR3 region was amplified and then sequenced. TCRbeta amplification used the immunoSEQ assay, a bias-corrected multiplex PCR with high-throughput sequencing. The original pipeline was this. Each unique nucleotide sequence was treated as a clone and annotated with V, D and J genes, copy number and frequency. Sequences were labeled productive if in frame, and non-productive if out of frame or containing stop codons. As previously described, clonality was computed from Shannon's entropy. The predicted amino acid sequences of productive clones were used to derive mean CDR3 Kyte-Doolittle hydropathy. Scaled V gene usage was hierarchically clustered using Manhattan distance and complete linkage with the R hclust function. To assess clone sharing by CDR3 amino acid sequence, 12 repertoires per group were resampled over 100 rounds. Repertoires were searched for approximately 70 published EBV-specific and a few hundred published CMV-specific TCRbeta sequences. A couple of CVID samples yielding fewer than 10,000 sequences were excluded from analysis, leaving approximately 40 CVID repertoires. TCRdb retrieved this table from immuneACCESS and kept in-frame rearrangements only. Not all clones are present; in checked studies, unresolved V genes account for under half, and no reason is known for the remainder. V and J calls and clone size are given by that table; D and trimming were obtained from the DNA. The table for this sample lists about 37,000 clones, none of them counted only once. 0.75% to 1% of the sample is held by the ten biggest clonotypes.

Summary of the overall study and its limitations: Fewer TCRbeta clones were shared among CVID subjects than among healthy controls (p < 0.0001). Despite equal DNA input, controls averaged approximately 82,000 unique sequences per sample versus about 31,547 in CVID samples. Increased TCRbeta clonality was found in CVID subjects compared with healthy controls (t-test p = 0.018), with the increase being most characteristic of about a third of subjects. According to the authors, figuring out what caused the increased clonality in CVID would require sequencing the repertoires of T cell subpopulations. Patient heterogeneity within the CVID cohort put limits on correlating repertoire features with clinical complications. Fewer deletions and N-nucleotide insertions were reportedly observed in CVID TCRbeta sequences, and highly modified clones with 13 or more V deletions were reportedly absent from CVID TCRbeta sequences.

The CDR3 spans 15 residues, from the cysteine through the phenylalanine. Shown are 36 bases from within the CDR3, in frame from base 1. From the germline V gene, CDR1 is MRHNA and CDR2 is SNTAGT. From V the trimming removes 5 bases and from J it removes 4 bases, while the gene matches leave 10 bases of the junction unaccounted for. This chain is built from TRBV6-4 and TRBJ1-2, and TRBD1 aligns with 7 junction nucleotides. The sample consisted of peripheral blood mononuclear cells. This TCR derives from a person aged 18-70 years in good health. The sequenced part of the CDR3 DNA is TGTGCCAGCAGTCCTATGACAGGGACTAGCTATGGC. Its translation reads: CASSPMTGTSYG. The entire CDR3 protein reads CASSPMTGTSYGYTF.